This T cell receptor beta chain was captured in a study of T cells expressing NK-cell markers. In the study overall: According to the study, TCR beta repertoires originated from sorted CD3+CD56+NKG2C+, CD3+CD56+NKG2C- and CD3+CD56-NKG2C+ T cells. Within the sequenced cohort of eight donors, seven exhibited HCMV seropositivity and one was seronegative.

Reprocessing the 5' RACE reads, TCRdb reports a single entry for every CDR3 protein and omits DNA. The table for this sample gives 150,000 or so distinct CDR3 sequences. Findings of the study overall: Of the CD8+ T cells in about 6 donors, roughly 1.0-7.5% belonged to dominant NKG2C+ clonotypes.

Turning to this clonotype: The antigen is not known.

The source of this sequence is a woman aged 18 to 75 in good health. Sequenced input: blood T cells: a sorted CD56 or NKG2C T cell subset, CD4+ or CD8+ T cells, or bulk PBMC T cells (not recorded which).

The CDR3 sequence: CASSLTLGQGYNEQFF. V and J are TRBV5-6 and TRBJ2-1; TCRdb designates TRBD1, a call that cannot be tested without DNA. This CDR3 spans 16 amino acids. Germline lookup yields CDR1 SGHDT and CDR2 YYEEEE.